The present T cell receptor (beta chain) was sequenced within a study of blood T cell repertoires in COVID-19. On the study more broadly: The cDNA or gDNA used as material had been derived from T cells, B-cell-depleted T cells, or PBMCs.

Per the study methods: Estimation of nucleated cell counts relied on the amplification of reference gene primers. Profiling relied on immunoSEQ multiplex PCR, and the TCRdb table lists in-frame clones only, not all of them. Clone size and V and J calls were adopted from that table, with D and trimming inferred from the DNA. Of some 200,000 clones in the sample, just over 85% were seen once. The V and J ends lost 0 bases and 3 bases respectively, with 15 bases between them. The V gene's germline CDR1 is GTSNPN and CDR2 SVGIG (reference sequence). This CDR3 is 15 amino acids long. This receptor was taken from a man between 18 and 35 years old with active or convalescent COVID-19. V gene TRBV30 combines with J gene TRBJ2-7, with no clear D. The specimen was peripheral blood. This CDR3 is CAWSVFAYPDYEQYF. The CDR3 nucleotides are TGTGCCTGGAGTGTATTCGCGTACCCCGACTACGAGCAGTACTTC.